This TCR beta chain came from a study of cytomegalovirus exposure and HLA in healthy donors. Overall study results and limits: Most TCR sequences proved rare, with some public TCRs found in many donors. Association of about 17,000 TCR beta sequences with HLA alleles was found at 0.05 false discovery rate in a later analysis.

This clone was recorded a few times. Its antigen is currently unknown. Each of the donors was a healthy bone marrow donor. With 60 Vbeta and 13 Jbeta primers, the PCR was carried out. The method was immunoSEQ multiplex PCR; TCRdb's version includes in-frame clones alone and lacks a portion of them. The data show 40,000 to 55,000 clones, about 72% seen once. Germline loops: CDR1 SGHDT, CDR2 YYEEEE. This CDR3 is 15 amino acids long. Losses at the gene ends were 4 bases for V and 0 bases for J; bases not matched to a gene: 4. Sequenced: PBMCs. This sequence originates from a man aged 25-45 years in good health and CMV-seronegative. The chain is built from TRBV5-6 and TRBJ1-5, with 7 bases aligning to TRBD1. CDR3 region: CASSLTGISNQPQHF. CDR3 DNA sequence: TGTGCCAGCAGCCTGACAGGGATTAGCAATCAGCCCCAGCATTTT.